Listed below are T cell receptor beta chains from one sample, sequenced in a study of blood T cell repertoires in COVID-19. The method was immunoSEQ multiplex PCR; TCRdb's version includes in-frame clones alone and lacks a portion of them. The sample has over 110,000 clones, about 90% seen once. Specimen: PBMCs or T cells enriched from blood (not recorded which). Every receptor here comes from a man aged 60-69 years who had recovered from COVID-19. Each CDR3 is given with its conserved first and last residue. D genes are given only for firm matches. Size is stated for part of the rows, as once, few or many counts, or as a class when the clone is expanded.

CDR3aa: CASKAGGNTGELFF
CDR3nt: TGTGCCAGCAAGGCGGGAGGAAATACCGGGGAGCTGTTTTTT
d_gene: TRBD2
v_gene: TRBV27
j_gene: TRBJ2-2
abundance: .

CDR3aa: CASSPQTGGWNQPQHF
CDR3nt: TGTGCCAGCAGCCCCCAGACAGGGGGCTGGAATCAGCCCCAGCATTTT
d_gene: TRBD1
v_gene: TRBV7-8
j_gene: TRBJ1-5
abundance: few

CDR3aa: CASSPGNRGGTGELFF
CDR3nt: TGTGCCAGCAGCCCTGGGAACAGGGGAGGCACCGGGGAGCTGTTTTTT
d_gene: .
v_gene: TRBV11-2
j_gene: TRBJ2-2
abundance: .

CDR3aa: CAISGAGAGVTYEQYF
CDR3nt: TGTGCCATCAGTGGAGCGGGAGCTGGGGTAACGTACGAGCAGTACTTC
d_gene: TRBD2
v_gene: TRBV10-3
j_gene: TRBJ2-7
abundance: .

CDR3aa: CASSLDRNTEAFF
CDR3nt: TGTGCTAGCAGCTTGGACAGGAACACTGAAGCTTTCTTT
d_gene: .
v_gene: TRBV7-7
j_gene: TRBJ1-1
abundance: few

CDR3aa: CATDPLSGTGYEQYF
CDR3nt: TGTGCCACAGACCCTCTCTCCGGGACAGGCTACGAGCAGTACTTC
d_gene: TRBD1
v_gene: TRBV15
j_gene: TRBJ2-7
abundance: .

CDR3aa: CASSQDLRGPYEQYF
CDR3nt: TGTGCCAGCAGCCAAGATTTGAGGGGGCCCTACGAGCAGTACTTC
d_gene: TRBD1
v_gene: TRBV4-2
j_gene: TRBJ2-7
abundance: .

CDR3aa: CASTSTSGSISHEQFF
CDR3nt: TGTGCCAGCACTTCGACTAGCGGGAGTATATCCCATGAGCAGTTCTTC
d_gene: TRBD2
v_gene: TRBV2
j_gene: TRBJ2-1
abundance: .

CDR3aa: CASSEGLNTGELFF
CDR3nt: TGCGCCAGCAGTGAGGGCCTGAACACCGGGGAGCTGTTTTTT
d_gene: .
v_gene: TRBV10-2
j_gene: TRBJ2-2
abundance: .

CDR3aa: CASSLSGRGADTQYF
CDR3nt: TGTGCCAGCAGTTTAAGCGGGAGGGGGGCAGATACGCAGTATTTT
d_gene: TRBD2
v_gene: TRBV28
j_gene: TRBJ2-3
abundance: .

CDR3aa: CASSGQGRTEAFF
CDR3nt: TGTGCCAGCAGCGGCCAGGGTCGCACTGAAGCTTTCTTT
d_gene: .
v_gene: TRBV9
j_gene: TRBJ1-1
abundance: .

CDR3aa: CASSFGSGVREQYF
CDR3nt: TGCGCCAGCAGCTTTGGGTCGGGGGTTCGGGAGCAGTACTTC
d_gene: .
v_gene: TRBV5-1
j_gene: TRBJ2-7
abundance: .

CDR3aa: CASSLSRGRSYEQYF
CDR3nt: TGTGCCAGCAGCTTATCGAGGGGGCGGTCCTACGAGCAGTACTTC
d_gene: TRBD1
v_gene: TRBV7-9
j_gene: TRBJ2-7
abundance: .

CDR3aa: CASSYRRGIEQYF
CDR3nt: TGTGCCAGCAGTTACCGTCGGGGAATCGAGCAGTACTTC
d_gene: .
v_gene: TRBV27
j_gene: TRBJ2-7
abundance: .

CDR3aa: CASSTGQINQPQHF
CDR3nt: TGTGCCAGCAGCACGGGACAGATCAATCAGCCCCAGCATTTT
d_gene: TRBD1
v_gene: TRBV5-6
j_gene: TRBJ1-5
abundance: few

CDR3aa: CAWMSGYEQYF
CDR3nt: TGTGCCTGGATGTCGGGCTACGAGCAGTACTTC
d_gene: .
v_gene: TRBV30
j_gene: TRBJ2-7
abundance: .

CDR3aa: CASSLWAGNYNSPLHF
CDR3nt: TGTGCCAGCAGTTTATGGGCCGGTAACTATAATTCACCCCTCCACTTT
d_gene: .
v_gene: TRBV27
j_gene: TRBJ1-6
abundance: .

CDR3aa: CASSFWTGGREDTEAFF
CDR3nt: TGCGCCAGCAGCTTTTGGACAGGGGGTAGGGAGGACACTGAAGCTTTCTTT
d_gene: TRBD1
v_gene: TRBV4-1
j_gene: TRBJ1-1
abundance: .

CDR3aa: CASSIQGVENSPLHF
CDR3nt: TGTGCCAGTAGTATACAGGGGGTTGAGAATTCACCCCTCCACTTT
d_gene: TRBD1
v_gene: TRBV19
j_gene: TRBJ1-6
abundance: few

CDR3aa: CASSFPGGADTEAFF
CDR3nt: TGTGCCAGCAGCTTTCCAGGGGGCGCGGACACTGAAGCTTTCTTT
d_gene: TRBD1
v_gene: TRBV7-9
j_gene: TRBJ1-1
abundance: .

CDR3aa: CASSAANYGYTF
CDR3nt: TGTGCCAGCAGCGCAGCTAACTATGGCTACACCTTC
d_gene: .
v_gene: TRBV27
j_gene: TRBJ1-2
abundance: .

CDR3aa: CASSRGRTSQETQYF
CDR3nt: TGTGCCAGTAGTAGGGGGCGGACCTCCCAAGAGACCCAGTACTTC
d_gene: .
v_gene: TRBV19
j_gene: TRBJ2-5
abundance: .

CDR3aa: CASSQGDRGRRETQYF
CDR3nt: TGTGCCAGCAGCCAAGGGGACAGGGGGCGGCGGGAGACCCAGTACTTC
d_gene: TRBD1
v_gene: TRBV14
j_gene: TRBJ2-5
abundance: .

CDR3aa: CASSVQRNTEAFF
CDR3nt: TGTGCCAGCAGTGTACAGAGGAACACTGAAGCTTTCTTT
d_gene: .
v_gene: TRBV2
j_gene: TRBJ1-1
abundance: .

CDR3aa: CAWSDTTGGNQPQHF
CDR3nt: TGTGCCTGGAGTGATACGACAGGCGGGAATCAGCCCCAGCATTTT
d_gene: .
v_gene: TRBV30
j_gene: TRBJ1-5
abundance: .

CDR3aa: CASAEQGAFVYEQYF
CDR3nt: TGCGCCAGCGCAGAACAGGGGGCGTTTGTCTACGAGCAGTACTTC
d_gene: TRBD1
v_gene: TRBV5-1
j_gene: TRBJ2-7
abundance: .

CDR3aa: CASSGPGHRNQPQHF
CDR3nt: TGTGCCAGTAGTGGCCCCGGACATCGCAATCAGCCCCAGCATTTT
d_gene: .
v_gene: TRBV19
j_gene: TRBJ1-5
abundance: .

CDR3aa: CASSGGSWGNQPQHF
CDR3nt: TGTGCCAGTAGTGGAGGGTCATGGGGCAATCAGCCCCAGCATTTT
d_gene: .
v_gene: TRBV19
j_gene: TRBJ1-5
abundance: .

CDR3aa: CASSLGQGNEKLFF
CDR3nt: TGCGCCAGCAGCCTTGGACAGGGGAATGAAAAACTGTTTTTT
d_gene: TRBD1
v_gene: TRBV4-1
j_gene: TRBJ1-4
abundance: .

CDR3aa: CASSGGAPQNTQYF
CDR3nt: TGTGCCAGCAGTGGTGGGGCCCCGCAAAATACGCAGTATTTT
d_gene: .
v_gene: TRBV25-1
j_gene: TRBJ2-3
abundance: .

CDR3aa: CASSQAPGTESYEQYF
CDR3nt: TGTGCCAGCAGCCAAGCCCCCGGGACAGAATCCTACGAGCAGTACTTC
d_gene: TRBD1
v_gene: TRBV3-1/TRBV3-2
j_gene: TRBJ2-7
abundance: .

CDR3aa: CASSFSLQETQYF
CDR3nt: TGTGCCAGCAGTTTCTCGCTACAAGAGACCCAGTACTTC
d_gene: .
v_gene: TRBV27
j_gene: TRBJ2-5
abundance: .

CDR3aa: CATSREVAGGPGELFF
CDR3nt: TGTGCCACCAGCAGAGAGGTAGCGGGGGGTCCCGGGGAGCTGTTTTTT
d_gene: TRBD2
v_gene: TRBV15
j_gene: TRBJ2-2
abundance: .

CDR3aa: CASSLQSRTANEQFF
CDR3nt: TGCGCCAGCAGCCTACAATCTAGGACTGCGAATGAGCAGTTCTTC
d_gene: .
v_gene: TRBV5-1
j_gene: TRBJ2-1
abundance: .

CDR3aa: CASSTGMNTEAFF
CDR3nt: TGTGCCAGCTCGACAGGGATGAACACTGAAGCTTTCTTT
d_gene: TRBD1
v_gene: TRBV9
j_gene: TRBJ1-1
abundance: .

CDR3aa: CASSIFKPPGLIYEQYF
CDR3nt: TGTGCCAGCAGCATTTTTAAGCCCCCGGGACTGATCTACGAGCAGTACTTC
d_gene: .
v_gene: TRBV21-1
j_gene: TRBJ2-7
abundance: .

CDR3aa: CASLGSDRKNYGYTF
CDR3nt: TGTGCCAGCCTGGGTTCGGACAGAAAGAACTATGGCTACACCTTC
d_gene: .
v_gene: TRBV3-1/TRBV3-2
j_gene: TRBJ1-2
abundance: once

CDR3aa: CASSMVGQGAQSTEAFF
CDR3nt: TGTGCCAGTAGTATGGTGGGACAGGGGGCGCAGAGCACTGAAGCTTTCTTT
d_gene: TRBD1
v_gene: TRBV19
j_gene: TRBJ1-1
abundance: .

CDR3aa: CASSLGAGGSYEQYF
CDR3nt: TGTGCCAGCAGCTTAGGGGCGGGGGGCTCCTACGAGCAGTACTTC
d_gene: TRBD2
v_gene: TRBV7-8
j_gene: TRBJ2-7
abundance: once

CDR3aa: CASSPRSNEQFF
CDR3nt: TGTGCCAGCAGCCCAAGGAGCAATGAGCAGTTCTTC
d_gene: .
v_gene: TRBV7-6
j_gene: TRBJ2-1
abundance: .

CDR3aa: CASSWDRANEQYF
CDR3nt: TGTGCCAGCAGCTGGGACAGGGCGAACGAGCAGTACTTC
d_gene: TRBD1
v_gene: TRBV5-8
j_gene: TRBJ2-7
abundance: .

CDR3aa: CASSLGSSYNEQFF
CDR3nt: TGTGCCAGCAGCTTGGGTAGCTCCTACAATGAGCAGTTCTTC
d_gene: .
v_gene: TRBV5-8
j_gene: TRBJ2-1
abundance: .

CDR3aa: CASSLSRNYGYTF
CDR3nt: TGTGCCAGCAGTTTATCGAGGAACTATGGCTACACCTTC
d_gene: .
v_gene: TRBV28
j_gene: TRBJ1-2
abundance: few

CDR3aa: CASSHKSGTTRYTF
CDR3nt: TGTGCCAGCAGTCACAAGTCTGGTACAACGCGCTACACCTTC
d_gene: .
v_gene: TRBV3-1/TRBV3-2
j_gene: TRBJ1-2
abundance: .

CDR3aa: CASSLLNTEAFF
CDR3nt: TGTGCCAGCAGCCTACTGAACACTGAAGCTTTCTTT
d_gene: .
v_gene: TRBV5-6
j_gene: TRBJ1-1
abundance: .

CDR3aa: CASSGRDTYYTNTGELFF
CDR3nt: TGTGCCAGCAGCGGGAGGGACACCTACTATACGAACACCGGGGAGCTGTTTTTT
d_gene: .
v_gene: TRBV7-6
j_gene: TRBJ2-2
abundance: .

CDR3aa: CAIRRQGSLDTQYF
CDR3nt: TGTGCCATCAGGCGACAGGGGTCCCTAGATACGCAGTATTTT
d_gene: TRBD1
v_gene: TRBV10-3
j_gene: TRBJ2-3
abundance: .

CDR3aa: CSVESPGELFF
CDR3nt: TGCAGCGTTGAATCCCCGGGGGAGCTGTTTTTT
d_gene: .
v_gene: TRBV29-1
j_gene: TRBJ2-2
abundance: .

CDR3aa: CASSPGQGVQPQHF
CDR3nt: TGTGCCAGTAGCCCGGGACAGGGGGTTCAGCCCCAGCATTTT
d_gene: TRBD1
v_gene: TRBV19
j_gene: TRBJ1-5
abundance: .

CDR3aa: CSVVVSADTEAFF
CDR3nt: TGCAGCGTTGTCGTGTCTGCGGACACTGAAGCTTTCTTT
d_gene: .
v_gene: TRBV29-1
j_gene: TRBJ1-1
abundance: few

CDR3aa: CASSLALVYGYTF
CDR3nt: TGTGCCAGCAGTTTAGCCCTAGTGTATGGCTACACCTTC
d_gene: .
v_gene: TRBV28
j_gene: TRBJ1-2
abundance: .

CDR3aa: CASSLGLTYEQYF
CDR3nt: TGTGCCAGCAGTCTGGGACTTACCTACGAGCAGTACTTC
d_gene: .
v_gene: TRBV12-3/TRBV12-4
j_gene: TRBJ2-7
abundance: few

CDR3aa: CASSGGQGSSYEQYF
CDR3nt: TGTGCCAGCAGCGGGGGCCAGGGGAGCTCCTACGAGCAGTACTTC
d_gene: .
v_gene: TRBV7-3
j_gene: TRBJ2-7
abundance: few